This is a list of T cell receptor beta chains from one sample in a study of blood T cells in healthy people across ages. TCRdb re-derived calls from the 5' RACE reads in MiXCR, one entry per CDR3 protein. The repertoire holds over 1,200,000 distinct CDR3 sequences, with approximately 60% as singletons. Specimen: blood. The source of these receptors is a man aged 18 to 30 in good health. Each CDR3 is given with its conserved first and last residue. A D gene is named only where the DNA matches it firmly. Rows give clone size only sometimes, using once, few, many, or a class for an expanded clone.

v_call	d_call	j_call	clone_size	cdr3_aa	cdr3_nt
TRBV24-1	-	TRBJ2-7	-	CATSDPSRDPYNEQYF	TGTGCCACCAGTGACCCGAGCAGGGACCCCTACAATGAGCAGTACTTC
TRBV9	TRBD1	TRBJ2-2	once	CASSVDRVTNTGELFF	TGTGCCAGCAGCGTCGACAGGGTAACCAACACCGGGGAGCTGTTTTTT
TRBV7-2	-	TRBJ2-2	-	CASSLRDAYTGELFF	TGTGCCAGCAGCTTAAGGGATGCCTACACCGGGGAGCTGTTTTTT
TRBV5-1	-	TRBJ1-2	few	CASSSRQNYGYTF	TGCGCCAGCAGCTCCAGACAGAACTATGGCTACACCTTC
TRBV5-6	-	TRBJ2-2	-	CASSPGTTGSPAGELFF	TGTGCCAGCAGCCCCGGGACAACTGGTAGTCCGGCCGGGGAGCTGTTTTTT
TRBV9	-	TRBJ2-5	-	CASSVGDFQQETQYF	TGTGCCAGCAGCGTAGGGGACTTCCAACAAGAGACCCAGTACTTC
TRBV20-1	-	TRBJ2-7	-	CSAIGGDEQYF	TGCAGTGCTATTGGGGGTGACGAGCAGTACTTC
TRBV29-1	TRBD2	TRBJ2-1	many	CSVGGLVYNEQFF	TGCAGCGTTGGTGGACTAGTCTACAATGAGCAGTTCTTC
TRBV29-1	TRBD1	TRBJ2-5	many	CSVVRTGSETQYF	TGCAGCGTTGTTCGGACAGGGTCAGAGACCCAGTACTTC
TRBV12-3/TRBV12-4	TRBD1	TRBJ1-2	-	CASTTQGALSYGYTF	TGTGCCAGCACCACGCAGGGGGCTCTTTCCTATGGCTACACCTTC
TRBV7-2	TRBD1	TRBJ2-5	few	CASSRRTGEETQYF	TGTGCCAGCAGCCGGCGGACAGGGGAAGAGACCCAGTACTTC
TRBV14	-	TRBJ2-5	-	CASSQDGATETQYF	TGTGCCAGCAGCCAAGATGGGGCTACGGAGACCCAGTACTTC
TRBV10-3	-	TRBJ1-2	few	CAIRLQGGNYGYTF	TGTGCCATCAGGCTACAGGGTGGGAACTATGGCTACACCTTC
TRBV20-1	TRBD2	TRBJ2-1	-	CSARDRLAGGHYNEQFF	TGCAGTGCTAGAGATCGCCTAGCGGGGGGACACTACAATGAGCAGTTCTTC
TRBV5-1	TRBD2	TRBJ2-3	-	CASSGKREVTDTQYF	TGCGCCAGCAGCGGAAAGCGGGAGGTCACAGATACGCAGTATTTT
TRBV27	-	TRBJ2-7	-	CASNFGGESYEQYF	TGTGCCAGCAATTTCGGAGGGGAGTCCTACGAGCAGTACTTC
TRBV4-2	-	TRBJ2-7	once	CASSQDMGDPHYEQYF	TGTGCCAGCAGCCAAGATATGGGGGACCCGCATTACGAGCAGTACTTC
TRBV7-9	-	TRBJ2-7	-	CASSDLPSGYEQYF	TGTGCCAGCAGCGACCTCCCGAGTGGCTACGAGCAGTACTTC
TRBV2	TRBD1	TRBJ2-1	-	CASNGGQGDYNEQFF	TGTGCCAGCAATGGGGGACAGGGAGACTACAATGAGCAGTTCTTC
TRBV7-9	-	TRBJ2-7	-	CASSVPGRRTYEQYF	TGTGCCAGCAGCGTACCGGGACGGAGGACCTACGAGCAGTACTTC
TRBV25-1	TRBD2	TRBJ2-5	-	CASSEAGVKETQYF	TGTGCCAGCAGTGAGGCGGGGGTCAAAGAGACCCAGTACTTC
TRBV13	-	TRBJ2-1	-	CASSVGKSNEQFF	TGTGCCAGCAGCGTAGGGAAGTCGAATGAGCAGTTCTTC
TRBV25-1	-	TRBJ2-1	-	CASNQLADSYNEQFF	TGTGCCAGCAACCAATTAGCAGACAGCTACAATGAGCAGTTCTTC
TRBV10-1	-	TRBJ2-1	-	CASSDQHRYNEQFF	TGCGCCAGCAGTGACCAGCACCGATACAATGAGCAGTTCTTC
TRBV4-1	TRBD2	TRBJ2-1	-	CASTLQREGPNEQFF	TGCGCCAGCACGCTCCAGCGGGAGGGTCCCAATGAGCAGTTCTTC
TRBV6-1	-	TRBJ1-2	few	CASSEFRNYGYTF	TGTGCCAGCAGTGAATTTCGGAACTATGGCTACACCTTC
TRBV2	-	TRBJ2-7	-	CASGWSSSYNEQYF	TGTGCCAGCGGATGGTCTAGTTCCTACAATGAGCAGTACTTC
TRBV29-1	-	TRBJ1-5	-	CSGADSNQPQHF	TGCAGCGGGGCGGACAGCAATCAGCCCCAGCATTTT
TRBV29-1	TRBD1	TRBJ2-1	-	CSVEASGTGPYNEQFF	TGCAGCGTTGAAGCATCCGGGACAGGGCCTTACAATGAGCAGTTCTTC
TRBV10-3	-	TRBJ1-1	-	CAISAGVHTEAFF	TGTGCCATCAGTGCAGGAGTCCACACTGAAGCTTTCTTT
TRBV20-1	-	TRBJ2-3	-	CSAFPQGPEGDTQYF	TGCAGTGCTTTCCCACAGGGCCCGGAGGGAGATACGCAGTATTTT
TRBV30	-	TRBJ1-2	-	CAWSSGSHGYTF	TGTGCCTGGAGCTCGGGTTCGCATGGCTACACCTTC
TRBV29-1	-	TRBJ2-1	few	CSALDGTYYNEQFF	TGCAGCGCCTTAGACGGTACCTACTACAATGAGCAGTTCTTC
TRBV7-2	-	TRBJ2-5	few	CASSIGGRREETQYF	TGTGCCAGCAGCATAGGGGGGAGGCGGGAAGAGACCCAGTACTTC
TRBV4-1	-	TRBJ1-4	-	CASSGVVNEKLFF	TGCGCCAGCAGCGGGGTGGTTAATGAAAAACTGTTTTTT
TRBV6-9	-	TRBJ1-2	few	CASSQQPGPPFGYTF	TGTGCCAGCAGTCAACAACCGGGACCCCCTTTTGGCTACACCTTC
TRBV6-6	-	TRBJ2-7	-	CASSPASGGHLYEQYF	TGCGCCAGCAGCCCCGCATCGGGGGGACACCTCTACGAGCAGTACTTC
TRBV5-1	-	TRBJ2-3	-	CASRKLVSFGLTDTQYF	TGCGCCAGCAGGAAACTAGTTTCCTTTGGCCTTACCGATACGCAGTATTTT
TRBV20-1	TRBD1	TRBJ1-2	-	CSALDRDWGYTF	TGCAGTGCCCTCGACAGGGACTGGGGCTACACCTTC
TRBV3-1	TRBD2	TRBJ2-1	few	CASSHPSGGYNEQFF	TGTGCCAGCAGCCACCCTAGCGGGGGATACAATGAGCAGTTCTTC
TRBV4-3	-	TRBJ1-6	once	CASSQGGVHSPLHF	TGCGCCAGCAGCCAAGGAGGGGTACATTCACCCCTCCACTTT
TRBV6-5	-	TRBJ2-7	-	CASSYSIGSSYEQYF	TGTGCCAGCAGTTACTCGATCGGGAGCTCCTACGAGCAGTACTTC
TRBV12-3/TRBV12-4	-	TRBJ1-2	-	CASSLLDYGYTF	TGTGCCAGCAGTTTGCTCGACTATGGCTACACCTTC
TRBV20-1	-	TRBJ2-4	-	CSAIHSEQYF	TGCAGTGCTATTCACTCGGAGCAGTACTTC
TRBV6-1	TRBD2	TRBJ2-3	-	CALREAGAILDTQYF	TGTGCACTAAGAGAAGCGGGAGCGATCTTAGATACGCAGTATTTT
TRBV20-1	-	TRBJ1-3	-	CSAPLSGNTIYF	TGCAGTGCTCCCCTCTCTGGAAACACCATATATTTT
TRBV7-8	-	TRBJ2-1	few	CASSLAAGHGVDEQFF	TGTGCCAGCAGCTTGGCAGCGGGACACGGCGTGGATGAGCAGTTCTTC
TRBV12-3/TRBV12-4	-	TRBJ2-5	-	CASSSPPGGNGETQYF	TGTGCCAGCAGTTCCCCACCAGGCGGGAACGGGGAGACCCAGTACTTC